This T cell receptor beta chain is drawn from a study of T cells after posttransplantation cyclophosphamide. Study-wide points: Donor CD8+ memory clones often dominated recipient blood repertoires at later times. Recipient CMV seropositivity and CMV reactivation strongly tracked TRB clonality. Tissue-infiltrating T cells from skin or gut overlapped little with blood T cells.

The data were produced by immunoSEQ multiplex PCR, yet TCRdb's version contains in-frame clones alone and is incomplete. The table lists some 61,000 clones, approximately 92% of them singletons. Details on this clone: Its antigen is as yet unknown.

The ends lost 5 bases at V and 2 bases at J; junction bases unmatched: 6. The CDR3 extends over 15 amino acids. Germline CDR1 and CDR2: SGHRS and YFSETQ. V usage is TRBV5-1 and J usage is TRBJ2-1; 8 bases map to TRBD2. The sequence came from a woman aged 25 to 39 in good health and a related stem cell transplant donor. Sequencing input: PBMCs. The CDR3 here is CASSFGGAAYNEQFF. The CDR3 DNA reads as TGCGCCAGCAGTTTCGGGGGGGCCGCCTACAATGAGCAGTTCTTC.